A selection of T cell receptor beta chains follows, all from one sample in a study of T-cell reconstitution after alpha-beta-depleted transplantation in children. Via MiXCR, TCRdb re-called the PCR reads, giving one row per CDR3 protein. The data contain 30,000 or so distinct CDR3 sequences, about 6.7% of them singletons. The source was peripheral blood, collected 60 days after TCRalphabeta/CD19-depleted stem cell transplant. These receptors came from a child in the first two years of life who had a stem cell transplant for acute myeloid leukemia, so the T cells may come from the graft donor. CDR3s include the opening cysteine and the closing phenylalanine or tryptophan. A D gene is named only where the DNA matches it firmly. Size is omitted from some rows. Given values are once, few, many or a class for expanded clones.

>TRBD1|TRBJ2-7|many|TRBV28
CASSFRQGAYEQYF
TGTGCCAGCAGTTTCCGACAGGGGGCCTACGAGCAGTACTTC
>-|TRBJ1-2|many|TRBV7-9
CASIRVGGKGNYGYTF
TGTGCCAGCATCCGAGTGGGGGGGAAAGGAAACTATGGCTACACCTTC
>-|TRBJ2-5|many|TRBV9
CASSVGVREETQYF
TGTGCCAGCAGCGTAGGGGTCAGGGAAGAGACCCAGTACTTC
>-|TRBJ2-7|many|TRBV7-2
CASSLVGKPIRRTYEQYF
TGTGCCAGCAGCTTAGTGGGGAAGCCCATAAGAAGGACCTACGAGCAGTACTTC
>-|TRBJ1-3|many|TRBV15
CATAGEGNTIYF
TGTGCCACCGCAGGGGAAGGAAACACCATATATTTT
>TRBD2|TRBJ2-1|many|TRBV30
CAWKAGGFYNEQFF
TGTGCCTGGAAAGCGGGGGGGTTCTACAATGAGCAGTTCTTC
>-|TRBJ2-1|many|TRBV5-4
CASSFPLAYNEQFF
TGTGCCAGCAGTTTCCCTCTAGCCTACAATGAGCAGTTCTTC
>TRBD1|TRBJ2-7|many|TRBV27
CASSPRDRATAEQYF
TGTGCCAGCAGTCCTAGGGACAGGGCTACGGCAGAGCAGTACTTC
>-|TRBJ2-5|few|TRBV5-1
CASSLEGGRQETQYF
TGCGCCAGCAGCTTGGAGGGCGGTAGACAAGAGACCCAGTACTTC
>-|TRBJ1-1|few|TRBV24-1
CATRDRLNTEAFF
TGTGCCACCAGGGACAGATTGAACACTGAAGCTTTCTTT
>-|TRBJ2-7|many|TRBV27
CASSLTQRSYEQYF
TGTGCCAGCAGTTTAACCCAGCGCTCCTACGAGCAGTACTTC
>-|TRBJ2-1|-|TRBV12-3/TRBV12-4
CASSFVYNEQFF
TGTGCCAGCAGTTTCGTGTACAATGAGCAGTTCTTC
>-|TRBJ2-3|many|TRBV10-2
CASRPRGYTDTQYF
TGCGCCAGCAGGCCTCGGGGATACACAGATACGCAGTATTTT
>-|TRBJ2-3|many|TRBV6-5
CASSYHGQQSDTQYF
TGTGCCAGCAGTTACCACGGACAGCAGAGCGATACGCAGTATTTT
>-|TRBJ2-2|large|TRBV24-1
CATSDLLPNTGELFF
TGTGCCACCAGTGATTTGCTACCAAACACCGGGGAGCTGTTTTTT
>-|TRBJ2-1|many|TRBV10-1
CASRDRRDGEQFF
TGCGCCAGCAGGGACCGCCGGGACGGTGAGCAGTTCTTC
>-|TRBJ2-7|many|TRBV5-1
CASSLQGYEQYF
TGCGCCAGCAGCTTACAGGGCTACGAGCAGTACTTC
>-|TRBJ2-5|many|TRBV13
CASSLVAGLLETQYF
TGTGCCAGCAGCTTAGTTGCGGGGTTACTAGAGACCCAGTACTTC
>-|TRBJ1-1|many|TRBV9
CASSAGANTEAFF
TGTGCCAGCAGCGCCGGGGCAAACACTGAAGCTTTCTTT
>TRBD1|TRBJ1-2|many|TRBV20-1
CSAERRQGQGGYGYTF
TGCAGTGCAGAGCGGAGACAGGGACAGGGAGGCTATGGCTACACCTTC
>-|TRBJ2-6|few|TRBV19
CASWAGANVLTF
TGTGCCAGTTGGGCTGGGGCCAACGTCCTGACTTTC
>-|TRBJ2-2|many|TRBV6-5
CASSYGGQNTGELFF
TGTGCCAGCAGTTACGGGGGGCAGAACACCGGGGAGCTGTTTTTT
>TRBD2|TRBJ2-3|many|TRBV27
CASGWGLEYRAQYF
TGTGCCAGCGGATGGGGACTAGAGTATCGAGCGCAGTATTTT